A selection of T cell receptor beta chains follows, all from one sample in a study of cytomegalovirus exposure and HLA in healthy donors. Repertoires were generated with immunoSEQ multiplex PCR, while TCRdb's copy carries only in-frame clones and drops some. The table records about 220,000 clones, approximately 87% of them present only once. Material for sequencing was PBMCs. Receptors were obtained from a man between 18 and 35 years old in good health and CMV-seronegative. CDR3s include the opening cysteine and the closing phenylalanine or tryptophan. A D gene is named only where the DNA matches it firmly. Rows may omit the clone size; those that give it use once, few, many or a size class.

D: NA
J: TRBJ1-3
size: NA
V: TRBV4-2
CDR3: CASSQDPRASGNTIYF
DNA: TGTGCCAGCAGCCAAGATCCGCGGGCATCGGGAAACACCATATATTTT

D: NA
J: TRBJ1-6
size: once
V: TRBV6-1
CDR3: CASSEAGGAGNSPLHF
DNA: TGTGCCAGCAGTGAAGCGGGGGGGGCTGGTAATTCACCCCTCCACTTT

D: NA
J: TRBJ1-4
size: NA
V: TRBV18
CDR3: CASSPWAEREKLFF
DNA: TGTGCCAGCTCACCTTGGGCGGAGCGGGAAAAACTGTTTTTT

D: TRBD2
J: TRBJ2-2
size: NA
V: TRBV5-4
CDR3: CASSLRLAGNTGELFF
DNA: TGTGCCAGCAGCTTAAGACTAGCGGGAAACACCGGGGAGCTGTTTTTT

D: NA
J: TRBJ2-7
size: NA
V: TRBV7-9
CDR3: CASSLTTYEQYF
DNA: TGTGCCAGCAGCTTAACCACTTACGAGCAGTACTTC

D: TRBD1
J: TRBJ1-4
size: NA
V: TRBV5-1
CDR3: CASSIRDSGEKLFF
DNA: TGCGCCAGCAGCATCCGGGACAGCGGTGAAAAACTGTTTTTT

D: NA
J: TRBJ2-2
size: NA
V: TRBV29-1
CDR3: CSVVGQGGPGELFF
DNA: TGCAGCGTTGTTGGGCAGGGTGGGCCCGGGGAGCTGTTTTTT

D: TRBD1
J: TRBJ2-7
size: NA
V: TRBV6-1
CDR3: CASRNRGTSSYEQYF
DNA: TGTGCCAGCAGGAACAGGGGGACAAGCTCCTACGAGCAGTACTTC

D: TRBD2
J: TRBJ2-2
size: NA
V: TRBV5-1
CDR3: CASSLSGGKTGELFF
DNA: TGCGCCAGCAGCTTGAGCGGGGGGAAGACCGGGGAGCTGTTTTTT

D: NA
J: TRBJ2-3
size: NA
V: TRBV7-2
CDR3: CASSQIYRGTDTQYF
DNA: TGTGCCAGCAGCCAGATATACAGGGGCACAGATACGCAGTATTTT

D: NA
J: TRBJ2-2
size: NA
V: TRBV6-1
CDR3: CASSEGYYTGELFF
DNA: TGTGCCAGCAGTGAAGGATACTACACCGGGGAGCTGTTTTTT

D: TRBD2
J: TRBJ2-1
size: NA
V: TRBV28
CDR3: CASSPVFAGEKFF
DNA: TGTGCCAGCAGCCCCGTATTTGCGGGAGAGAAGTTCTTC

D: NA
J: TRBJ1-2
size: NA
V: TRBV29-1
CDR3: CSVEGSSENYGYTF
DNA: TGCAGCGTTGAGGGCAGCTCGGAAAACTATGGCTACACCTTC

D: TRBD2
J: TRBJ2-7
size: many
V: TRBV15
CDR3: CATSRRGASGIDYEQYF
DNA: TGTGCCACCAGCAGGAGGGGGGCTAGCGGGATAGACTACGAGCAGTACTTC

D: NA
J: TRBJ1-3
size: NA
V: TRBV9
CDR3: CASSDRVGGNTIYF
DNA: TGTGCCAGCAGCGACAGGGTAGGAGGAAACACCATATATTTT

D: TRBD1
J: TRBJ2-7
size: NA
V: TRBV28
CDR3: CASSPWDSSYEQYF
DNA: TGTGCCAGCAGTCCGTGGGACAGCTCCTACGAGCAGTACTTC

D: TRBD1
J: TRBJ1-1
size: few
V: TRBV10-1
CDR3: CASSEGTGYEAFF
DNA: TGCGCCAGCAGTGAGGGGACAGGGTACGAAGCTTTCTTT

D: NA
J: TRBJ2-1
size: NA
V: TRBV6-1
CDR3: CAIPGISYNEQFF
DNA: TGTGCCATTCCGGGGATATCCTACAATGAGCAGTTCTTC

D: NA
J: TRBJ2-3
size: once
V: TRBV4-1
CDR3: CASSQERGDTQYF
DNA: TGCGCCAGCAGCCAAGAGCGAGGAGATACGCAGTATTTT

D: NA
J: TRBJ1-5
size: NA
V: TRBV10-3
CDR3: CAISAEPTNQPQHF
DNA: TGTGCCATCAGTGCGGAACCGACAAATCAGCCCCAGCATTTT

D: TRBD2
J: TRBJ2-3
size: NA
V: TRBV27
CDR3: CASRLKRPILAGRTDTQYF
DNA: TGTGCCAGCAGACTAAAACGACCCATACTAGCGGGGCGCACAGATACGCAGTATTTT

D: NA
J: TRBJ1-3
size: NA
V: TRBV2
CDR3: CASSEALQGGMDTIYF
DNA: TGTGCCAGCAGTGAAGCGCTTCAGGGAGGGATGGACACCATATATTTT

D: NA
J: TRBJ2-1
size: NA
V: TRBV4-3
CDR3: CASSQPGYNEQFF
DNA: TGCGCCAGCAGCCAGCCGGGGTACAATGAGCAGTTCTTC

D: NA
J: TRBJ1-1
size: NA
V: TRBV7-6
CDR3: CASSLRQSEAFF
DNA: TGTGCCAGCAGCTTAAGACAGAGTGAAGCTTTCTTT

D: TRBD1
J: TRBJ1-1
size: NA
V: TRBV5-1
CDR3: CASSSELQGSGTEAFF
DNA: TGCGCCAGCAGCTCGGAGCTACAGGGGAGTGGAACTGAAGCTTTCTTT

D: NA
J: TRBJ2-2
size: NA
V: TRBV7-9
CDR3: CASSHNLLDSPGELFF
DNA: TGTGCCAGCAGCCATAATCTTCTAGATAGCCCCGGGGAGCTGTTTTTT

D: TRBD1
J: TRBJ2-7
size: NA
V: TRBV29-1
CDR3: CSAGPNRGEQYF
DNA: TGCAGCGCGGGCCCGAACAGGGGCGAGCAGTACTTC

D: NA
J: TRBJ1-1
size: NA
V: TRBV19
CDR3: CASSISYTEAFF
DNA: TGTGCCAGTAGTATATCGTACACTGAAGCTTTCTTT

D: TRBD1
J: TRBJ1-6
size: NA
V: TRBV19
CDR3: CASSLKGQGVAYNSPLHF
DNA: TGTGCCAGTAGTCTCAAGGGACAGGGGGTAGCCTATAATTCACCCCTCCACTTT

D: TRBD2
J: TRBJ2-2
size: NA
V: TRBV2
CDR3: CASRGTSGKVGELFF
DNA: TGTGCCAGCAGGGGGACTAGCGGGAAGGTCGGGGAGCTGTTTTTT

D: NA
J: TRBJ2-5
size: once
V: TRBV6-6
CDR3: CASSEGLGETQYF
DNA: TGTGCCAGCAGCGAGGGTCTGGGAGAGACCCAGTACTTC

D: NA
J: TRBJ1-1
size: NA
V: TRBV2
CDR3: CASSIRIAFF
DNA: TGTGCCAGCAGTATCCGTATAGCTTTCTTT

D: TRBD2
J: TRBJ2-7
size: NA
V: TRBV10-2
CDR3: CASLGTSGTYEQYF
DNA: TGCGCCAGCCTCGGGACTAGCGGGACCTACGAGCAGTACTTC

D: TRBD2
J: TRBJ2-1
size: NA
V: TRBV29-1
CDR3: CSVGDGGSGRKQFF
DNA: TGCAGCGTTGGGGATGGAGGTAGCGGGAGAAAGCAGTTCTTC

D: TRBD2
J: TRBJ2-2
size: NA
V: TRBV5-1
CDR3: CASSSGEGGRELFF
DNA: TGCGCCAGCAGCTCTGGGGAGGGAGGCCGGGAGCTGTTTTTT

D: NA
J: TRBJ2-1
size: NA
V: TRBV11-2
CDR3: CASSPQADQRYNEQFF
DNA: TGTGCCAGCAGCCCTCAAGCGGACCAGAGGTACAATGAGCAGTTCTTC

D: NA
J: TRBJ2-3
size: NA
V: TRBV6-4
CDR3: CASSAGGGSDTQYF
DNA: TGTGCCAGCAGTGCGGGGGGCGGCTCAGATACGCAGTATTTT

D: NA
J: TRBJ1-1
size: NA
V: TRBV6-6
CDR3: CASSYAPSEARTEAFF
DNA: TGTGCCAGCAGTTACGCACCCTCTGAGGCGCGAACTGAAGCTTTCTTT

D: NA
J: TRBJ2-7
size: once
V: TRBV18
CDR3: CASSPPATRDEQYF
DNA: TGTGCCAGCTCACCACCTGCGACTCGGGACGAGCAGTACTTC

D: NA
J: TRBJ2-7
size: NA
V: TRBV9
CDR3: CASSAGHPYEQYF
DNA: TGTGCCAGCAGCGCGGGACATCCCTACGAGCAGTACTTC

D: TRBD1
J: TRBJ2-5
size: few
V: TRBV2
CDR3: CASSVFPGQGGTQYF
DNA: TGTGCCAGCAGTGTATTTCCGGGACAGGGAGGGACCCAGTACTTC

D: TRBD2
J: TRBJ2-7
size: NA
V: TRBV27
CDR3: CASRTGTSATINYEQYF
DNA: TGTGCCAGCAGGACCGGGACTAGCGCCACAATAAACTACGAGCAGTACTTC

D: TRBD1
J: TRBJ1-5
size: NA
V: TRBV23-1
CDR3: CASSQSGTVLRQPQHF
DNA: TGCGCCAGCAGTCAATCCGGGACAGTCCTACGCCAGCCCCAGCATTTT

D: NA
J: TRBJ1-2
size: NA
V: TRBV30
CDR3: CACPRGGANRHGYTF
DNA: TGTGCCTGCCCTCGGGGGGGGGCAAACCGACATGGCTACACCTTC

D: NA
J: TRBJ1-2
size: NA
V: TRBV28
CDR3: CASSLPVSYGYTF
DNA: TGTGCCAGCAGTTTGCCGGTTTCCTATGGCTACACCTTC

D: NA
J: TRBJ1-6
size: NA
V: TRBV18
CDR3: CASSTTRTTGNSPLHF
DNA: TGTGCCAGCTCAACGACACGGACAACCGGTAATTCACCCCTCCACTTT

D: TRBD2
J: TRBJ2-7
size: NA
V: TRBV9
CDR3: CASSVGGGYSYEQYF
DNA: TGTGCCAGCAGCGTAGGCGGGGGATACTCCTACGAGCAGTACTTC

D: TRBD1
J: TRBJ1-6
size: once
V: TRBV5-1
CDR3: CASSLDPGQYNSPLHF
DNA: TGCGCCAGCAGCTTGGACCCGGGACAGTATAATTCACCCCTCCACTTT

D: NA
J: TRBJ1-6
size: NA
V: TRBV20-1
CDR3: CSASRHSPLHF
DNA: TGCAGTGCTAGTCGTCATTCACCCCTCCACTTT

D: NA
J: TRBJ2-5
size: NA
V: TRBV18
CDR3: CASSPAASQETQYF
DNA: TGTGCCAGCTCACCGGCGGCAAGTCAAGAGACCCAGTACTTC

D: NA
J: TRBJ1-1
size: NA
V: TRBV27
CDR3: CASSLRRSPRGAFF
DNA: TGTGCCAGCAGTTTAAGAAGATCCCCTCGGGGAGCTTTCTTT

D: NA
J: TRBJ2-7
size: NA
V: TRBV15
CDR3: CATSGASERWQYF
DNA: TGTGCCACCAGCGGGGCGTCGGAGAGGTGGCAGTACTTC

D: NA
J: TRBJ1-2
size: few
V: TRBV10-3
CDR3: CAISESWTAYGYTF
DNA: TGTGCCATCAGTGAGTCATGGACAGCCTATGGCTACACCTTC

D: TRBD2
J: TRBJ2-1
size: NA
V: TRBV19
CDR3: CASTNFPGLGFDEQFF
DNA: TGTGCCAGTACCAATTTCCCGGGACTAGGCTTCGATGAGCAGTTCTTC

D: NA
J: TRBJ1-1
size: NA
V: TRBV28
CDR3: CASSLDRSEAFF
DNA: TGTGCCAGCAGTCTAGACAGGAGTGAAGCTTTCTTT

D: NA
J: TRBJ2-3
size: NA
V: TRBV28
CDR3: CASSSLAGPLDTQYF
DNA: TGTGCCAGCAGTTCCCTCGCGGGGCCCCTGGATACGCAGTATTTT

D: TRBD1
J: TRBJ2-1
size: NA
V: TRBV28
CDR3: CASSLPGQGGEQFF
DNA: TGTGCCAGCAGTCTCCCGGGACAGGGAGGAGAGCAGTTCTTC

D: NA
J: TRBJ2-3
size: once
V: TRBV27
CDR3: CASSLLTAKDTQYF
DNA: TGTGCCAGCAGCCTCTTGACAGCCAAAGATACGCAGTATTTT

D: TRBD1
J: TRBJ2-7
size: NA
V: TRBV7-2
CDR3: CASSPGQSYEQYF
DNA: TGTGCCAGCAGCCCGGGACAGTCCTACGAGCAGTACTTC

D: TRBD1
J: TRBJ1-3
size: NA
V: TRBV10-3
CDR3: CAIAEGAIGNTIYF
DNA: TGTGCCATCGCGGAGGGGGCTATTGGAAACACCATATATTTT